This T cell receptor beta chain stems from a study of blood T cell repertoires in COVID-19. Overall study context: The origin of the acute and convalescent COVID-19 samples was the United States, Italy and Spain. T cells, B-cell-depleted T cells, or PBMCs provided the cDNA or gDNA that served as material.

In the original analysis: Reference gene primer amplification gave estimated nucleated cell counts. Assay: immunoSEQ multiplex PCR; the TCRdb copy retains only in-frame clones and omits some. V and J calls and clone size are given by that table; D and trimming were obtained from the DNA. The table shows around 95,000 clones, with approximately 90% occurring only once. From germline, CDR1 is SGHAT and CDR2 FQNNGV. CDR3 length: 17 residues. Trimming left V 3 bases short and J 2 bases short, with 14 bases between. Sequencing input: peripheral blood. The receptor was isolated from a man aged 50 or older with active COVID-19. This chain joins TRBV11-2 and TRBJ1-6; TRBD1 is a possible D gene (5 bases). Here the CDR3 DNA reads TGTGCCAGCAGCTTCGGAGGGGCAAGCGCCTATAATTCACCCCTCCACTTT. This sequence encodes CASSFGGASAYNSPLHF.